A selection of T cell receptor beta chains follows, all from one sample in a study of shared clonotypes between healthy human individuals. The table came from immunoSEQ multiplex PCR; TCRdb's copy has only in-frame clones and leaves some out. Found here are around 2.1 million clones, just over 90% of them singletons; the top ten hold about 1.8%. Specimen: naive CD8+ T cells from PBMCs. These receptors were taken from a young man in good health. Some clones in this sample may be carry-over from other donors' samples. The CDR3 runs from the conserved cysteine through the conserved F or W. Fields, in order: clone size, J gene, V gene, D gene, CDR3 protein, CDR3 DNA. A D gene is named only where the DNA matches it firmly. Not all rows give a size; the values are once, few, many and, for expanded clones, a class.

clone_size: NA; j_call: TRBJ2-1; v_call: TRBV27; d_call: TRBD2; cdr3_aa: CASSLLGLVGYNEQFF; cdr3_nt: TGTGCCAGCAGTTTATTAGGACTAGTGGGTTACAATGAGCAGTTCTTC
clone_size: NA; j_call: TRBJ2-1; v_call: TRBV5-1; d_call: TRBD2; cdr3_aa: CASSLVLAGDEQFF; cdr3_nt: TGCGCCAGCAGCTTGGTTCTAGCGGGAGATGAGCAGTTCTTC
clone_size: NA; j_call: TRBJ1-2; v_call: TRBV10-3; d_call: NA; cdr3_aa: CAISESRGGLGGYTF; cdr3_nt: TGTGCCATCAGTGAGTCGAGAGGTGGGCTTGGGGGCTACACCTTC
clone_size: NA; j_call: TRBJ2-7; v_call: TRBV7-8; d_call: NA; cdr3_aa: CASSNREAYEQYF; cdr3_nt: TGTGCCAGCAGCAACAGGGAGGCCTACGAGCAGTACTTC
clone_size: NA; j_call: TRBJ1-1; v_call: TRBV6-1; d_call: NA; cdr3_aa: CASSDLKTMTGTEAFF; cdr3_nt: TGTGCCAGCAGTGACCTAAAAACGATGACAGGCACTGAAGCTTTCTTT
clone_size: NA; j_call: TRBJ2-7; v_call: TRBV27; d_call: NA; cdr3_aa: CASSLRTESSYEQYF; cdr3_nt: TGTGCCAGCAGTTTAAGGACAGAAAGCTCCTACGAGCAGTACTTC
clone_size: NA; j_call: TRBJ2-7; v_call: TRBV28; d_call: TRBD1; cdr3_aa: CASSLFRQGWYEQYF; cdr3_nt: TGTGCCAGCAGTTTATTCCGACAGGGGTGGTACGAGCAGTACTTC
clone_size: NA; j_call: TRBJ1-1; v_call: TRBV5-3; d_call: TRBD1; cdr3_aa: CARGRDRFFPQAFF; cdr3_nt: TGTGCCAGAGGCCGGGACAGGTTTTTCCCCCAGGCTTTCTTT
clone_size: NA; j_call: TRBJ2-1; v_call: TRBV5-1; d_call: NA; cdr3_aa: CASSLDGSGYSYNEQFF; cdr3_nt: TGCGCCAGCAGCTTGGACGGGAGCGGGTACTCCTACAATGAGCAGTTCTTC
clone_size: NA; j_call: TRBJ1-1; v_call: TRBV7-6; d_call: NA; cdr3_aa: CASSLENRNTEAFF; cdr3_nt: TGTGCCAGCAGCTTAGAGAACAGAAACACTGAAGCTTTCTTT
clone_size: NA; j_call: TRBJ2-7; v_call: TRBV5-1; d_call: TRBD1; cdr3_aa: CASSRTGEQYF; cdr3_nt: TGCGCCAGCAGCCGGACAGGGGAGCAGTACTTC
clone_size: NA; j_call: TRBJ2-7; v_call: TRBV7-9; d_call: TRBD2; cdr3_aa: CASSSERESSYEQYF; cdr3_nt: TGTGCCAGCAGCTCAGAGCGGGAGAGCTCCTACGAGCAGTACTTC
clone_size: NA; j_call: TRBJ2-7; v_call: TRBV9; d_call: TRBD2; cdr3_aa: CASSDPGGTTGLEQYF; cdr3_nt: TGTGCCAGCAGCGACCCGGGAGGGACCACGGGTCTCGAGCAGTACTTC
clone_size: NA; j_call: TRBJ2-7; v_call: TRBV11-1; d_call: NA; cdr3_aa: CASRPSTSSYEQYF; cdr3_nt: TGTGCCAGCAGGCCGTCTACCAGCTCCTACGAGCAGTACTTC
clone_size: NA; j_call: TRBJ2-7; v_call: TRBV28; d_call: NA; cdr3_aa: CASSLIGGARVGEQYF; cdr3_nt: TGTGCCAGCAGTTTGATAGGGGGTGCCCGTGTGGGCGAGCAGTACTTC
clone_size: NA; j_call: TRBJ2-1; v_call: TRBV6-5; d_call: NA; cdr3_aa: CASSYGTFRDEQFF; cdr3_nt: TGTGCCAGCAGTTACGGGACATTTAGGGATGAGCAGTTCTTC
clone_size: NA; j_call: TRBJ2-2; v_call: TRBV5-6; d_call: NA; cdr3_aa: CASSLDPNTGELFF; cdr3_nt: TGTGCCAGCAGCTTAGACCCGAACACCGGGGAGCTGTTTTTT
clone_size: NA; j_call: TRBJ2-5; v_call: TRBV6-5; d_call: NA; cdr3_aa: CASTVLGSEETQYF; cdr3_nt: TGTGCCAGCACCGTGTTAGGGTCGGAAGAGACCCAGTACTTC
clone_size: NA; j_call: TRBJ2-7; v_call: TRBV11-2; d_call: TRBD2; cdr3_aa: CASSSRTSGSHEQYF; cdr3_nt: TGTGCCAGCAGCTCGAGGACTAGCGGGAGTCACGAGCAGTACTTC
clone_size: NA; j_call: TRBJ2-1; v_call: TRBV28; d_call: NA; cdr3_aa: CASSPTPSAVYNEQFF; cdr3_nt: TGTGCCAGCAGTCCGACCCCCTCCGCGGTTTACAATGAGCAGTTCTTC
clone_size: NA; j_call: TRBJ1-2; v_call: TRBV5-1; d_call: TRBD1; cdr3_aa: CASSLGGDSYGYTF; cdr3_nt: TGCGCCAGCTCACTTGGAGGGGACAGCTATGGCTACACCTTC
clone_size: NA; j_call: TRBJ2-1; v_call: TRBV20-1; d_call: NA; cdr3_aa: CSAYAYNEQFF; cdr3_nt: TGCAGTGCCTACGCCTACAATGAGCAGTTCTTC
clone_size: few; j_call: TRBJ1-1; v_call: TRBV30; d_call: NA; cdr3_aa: CAWSGYRSNTEAFF; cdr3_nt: TGTGCCTGGAGTGGGTACAGGTCGAACACTGAAGCTTTCTTT
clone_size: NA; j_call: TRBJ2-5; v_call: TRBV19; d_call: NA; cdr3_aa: CASSPQGRETQYF; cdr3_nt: TGTGCCAGTAGTCCCCAGGGAAGAGAGACCCAGTACTTC
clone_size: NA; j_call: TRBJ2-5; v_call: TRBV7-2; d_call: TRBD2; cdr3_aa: CASSLQLAAYKETQYF; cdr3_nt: TGTGCCAGCAGCTTACAGCTAGCGGCCTATAAAGAGACCCAGTACTTC
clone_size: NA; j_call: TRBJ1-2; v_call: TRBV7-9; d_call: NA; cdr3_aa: CASSLTGTRGNYGYTF; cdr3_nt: TGTGCCAGCAGCCTAACAGGGACTCGGGGCAACTATGGCTACACCTTC
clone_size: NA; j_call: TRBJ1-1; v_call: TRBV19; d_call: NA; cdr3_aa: CATPMRQRNTEAFF; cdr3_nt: TGTGCCACCCCCATGCGGCAGAGGAACACTGAAGCTTTCTTT
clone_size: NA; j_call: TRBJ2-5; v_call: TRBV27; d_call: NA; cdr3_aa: CASSPSPGETQYF; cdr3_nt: TGTGCCAGCAGCCCAAGTCCGGGCGAGACCCAGTACTTC
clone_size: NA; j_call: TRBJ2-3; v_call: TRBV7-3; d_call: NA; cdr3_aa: CASSSDSLTTDTQYF; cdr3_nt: TGTGCCAGCAGCTCAGACAGCCTGACCACAGATACGCAGTATTTT
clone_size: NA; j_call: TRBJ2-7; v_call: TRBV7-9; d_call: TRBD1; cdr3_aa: CASSFLGQENYEQYF; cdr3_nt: TGTGCCAGCAGCTTCCTTGGACAGGAGAACTACGAGCAGTACTTC
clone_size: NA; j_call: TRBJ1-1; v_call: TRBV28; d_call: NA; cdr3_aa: CASSLQGWGGEAFF; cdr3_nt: TGTGCCAGCAGTTTACAGGGTTGGGGCGGTGAAGCTTTCTTT
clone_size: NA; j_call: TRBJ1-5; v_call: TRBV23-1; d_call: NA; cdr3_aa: CASRPEREQPQHF; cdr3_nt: TGCGCCAGCAGACCTGAGAGGGAACAGCCCCAGCATTTT
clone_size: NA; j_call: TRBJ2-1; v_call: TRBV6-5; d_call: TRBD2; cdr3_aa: CASSYPAGEGEQFF; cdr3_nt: TGTGCCAGCAGTTACCCCGCGGGGGAGGGTGAGCAGTTCTTC
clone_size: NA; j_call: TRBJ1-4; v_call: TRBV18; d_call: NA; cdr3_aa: CASSPIRDPEKLFF; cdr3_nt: TGTGCCAGCTCACCGATCCGGGACCCCGAAAAACTGTTTTTT